This T cell receptor (beta chain) was found in a study of T cells in Graves' hyperthyroidism and ophthalmopathy. Study-level results: Most thyroid-expanded clonotypes above 0.001 were also found in blood.

On this clonotype: Its antigen remains unidentified.

This CDR3 has 15 amino acids. Unmatched junction bases numbered 8, after V lost 3 bases and J lost 4 bases. Germline V CDR1 and CDR2: LGHNA, YNFKEQ. Amplification of TCR beta CDR3 regions was performed using RNA transcripts as template. The HTBI primer set drove a first-round RT-PCR of the TCR CDR3. TCRdb independently ran MiXCR on the multiplex PCR reads; one entry per CDR3 protein. The table has some 400,000 distinct CDR3 sequences, approximately 15% seen once; the top ten hold 9.5% to 12%. Lactation, pregnancy, other autoimmune disease or uncontrolled infection led to exclusion of patients. Diagnoses were made from clinical symptoms, serum measures (thyroxine and TRAb), thyroid ultrasound and orbital computed tomography.

The TCR sequence derives from a woman aged 60-75 years with Graves' hyperthyroidism. Material for sequencing was blood. V usage is TRBV4-2 and J usage is TRBJ1-2; 7 bases map to TRBD1. For the CDR3, the DNA is TGTGCCAGCAGCCAGGCGACAGGGAGTAGCTATGGCTACACCTTC. Translated: CASSQATGSSYGYTF.